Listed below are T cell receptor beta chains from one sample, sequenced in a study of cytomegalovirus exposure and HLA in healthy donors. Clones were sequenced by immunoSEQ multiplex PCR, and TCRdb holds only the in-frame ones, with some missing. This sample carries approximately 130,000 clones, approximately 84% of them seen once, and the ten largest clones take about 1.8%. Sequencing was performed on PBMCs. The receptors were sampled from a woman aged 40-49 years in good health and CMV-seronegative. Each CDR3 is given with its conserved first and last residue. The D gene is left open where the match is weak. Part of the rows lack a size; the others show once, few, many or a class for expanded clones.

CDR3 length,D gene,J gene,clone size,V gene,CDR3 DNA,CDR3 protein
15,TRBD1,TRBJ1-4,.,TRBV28,TGTGCCAGCAGAAATACAGGGGGCTTAGGTGAAAAACTGTTTTTT,CASRNTGGLGEKLFF
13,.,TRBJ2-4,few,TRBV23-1,TGCGCCAGCAGTCAATCGCAGGCGGACAGTCAGTACTTC,CASSQSQADSQYF
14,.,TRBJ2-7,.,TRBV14,TGTGCCAGCAGCCTATCGGGGATTGTGTACGAGCAGTACTTC,CASSLSGIVYEQYF
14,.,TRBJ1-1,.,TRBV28,TGTGCCAGCAATCCGGGATATTACGGGACTGAAGCTTTCTTT,CASNPGYYGTEAFF
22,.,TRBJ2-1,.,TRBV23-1,TGCGCCAGCAGTCAATCGGCAACGGGCCCAGGGGTTAGCTCGAGCTCCTACAATGAGCAGTTCTTC,CASSQSATGPGVSSSSYNEQFF
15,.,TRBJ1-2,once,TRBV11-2,TGTGCCAGCAGCTTAGTGCGGGGCGCCGCCTATGGCTACACCTTC,CASSLVRGAAYGYTF
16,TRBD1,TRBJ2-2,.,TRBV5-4,TGTGCCAGCAGCTTGGGGTACAGGGGTCAAGGCGGGGAGCTGTTTTTT,CASSLGYRGQGGELFF
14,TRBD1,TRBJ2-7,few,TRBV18,TGTGCCAGCCACAATGGGACAGGGATCTACGAGCAGTACTTC,CASHNGTGIYEQYF
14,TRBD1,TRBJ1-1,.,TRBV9,TGTGCCAGCAGCGTAGCGGGACAGGGTAATGAAGCTTTCTTT,CASSVAGQGNEAFF
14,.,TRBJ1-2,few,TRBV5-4,TGTGCCAGCAGCTTGGGCCAGGAATCCTACGGCTACACCTTC,CASSLGQESYGYTF
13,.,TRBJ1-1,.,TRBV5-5,TGTGCCAGCAGCCCGGTCCCGAACCTTGAAGCTTTCTTT,CASSPVPNLEAFF
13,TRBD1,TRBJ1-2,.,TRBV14,TGTGCCAGCAGCCAGGACAGGAACTATGGCTACACCTTC,CASSQDRNYGYTF
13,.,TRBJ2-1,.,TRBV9,TGTGCCAGCAGCGTAGAATTCGCAGGGGAGCAGTTCTTC,CASSVEFAGEQFF
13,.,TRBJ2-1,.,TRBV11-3,TGTGCCAGCAGCTTAGGAGCCTACAATGAGCAGTTCTTC,CASSLGAYNEQFF
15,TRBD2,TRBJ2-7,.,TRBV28,TGTGCCAGCAGCCTATTAGCGGGAGGGCCGTGGGAGCAGTACTTC,CASSLLAGGPWEQYF
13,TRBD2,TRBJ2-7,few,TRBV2,TGTGCCAGCAGCCAGGCTAGCGGGATCGAGCAGTACTTC,CASSQASGIEQYF
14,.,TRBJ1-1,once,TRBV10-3,TGTGCCATCAGTGAGTCAGGGGCGAACACTGAAGCTTTCTTT,CAISESGANTEAFF
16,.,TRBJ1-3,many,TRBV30,TGTGCCTGGCGTTTAGCCGGACAAATCTCTGGAAACACCATATATTTT,CAWRLAGQISGNTIYF
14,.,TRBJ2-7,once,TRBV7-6,TGTGCCAGCAGCCGTAGTGGGGCTTCCTACGAGCAGTACTTC,CASSRSGASYEQYF
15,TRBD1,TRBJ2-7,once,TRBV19,TGTGCCAGTAGCTATCGTGGGACAGGGCCCTACGAGCAGTACTTC,CASSYRGTGPYEQYF
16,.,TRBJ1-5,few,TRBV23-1,TGCGCCAGCAGCTTGCTGCGGGAATTTAGGAATCAGCCCCAGCATTTT,CASSLLREFRNQPQHF
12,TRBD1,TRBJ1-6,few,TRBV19,TGTGCCAGTAACAGGGGGCTTTCACCCCTCCACTTT,CASNRGLSPLHF